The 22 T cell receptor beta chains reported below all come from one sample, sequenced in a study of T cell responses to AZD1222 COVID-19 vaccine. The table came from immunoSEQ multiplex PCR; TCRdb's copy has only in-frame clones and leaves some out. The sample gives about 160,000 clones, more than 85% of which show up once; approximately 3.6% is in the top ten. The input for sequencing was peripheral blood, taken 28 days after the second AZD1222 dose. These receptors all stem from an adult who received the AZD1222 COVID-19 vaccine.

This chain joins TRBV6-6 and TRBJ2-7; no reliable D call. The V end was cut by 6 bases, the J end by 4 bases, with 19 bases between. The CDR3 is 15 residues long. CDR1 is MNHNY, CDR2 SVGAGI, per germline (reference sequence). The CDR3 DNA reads TGTGCCAGCAGCCCATATCCCAGTGGCGATTACGAGCAGTACTTC. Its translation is CASSPYPSGDYEQYF.

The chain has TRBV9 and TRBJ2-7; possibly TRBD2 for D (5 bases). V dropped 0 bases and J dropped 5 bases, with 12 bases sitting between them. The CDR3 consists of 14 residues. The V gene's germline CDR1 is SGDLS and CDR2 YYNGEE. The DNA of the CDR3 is TGTGCCAGCAGCGTAGGAGTGGGAGCCGACGAGCAGTACTTC. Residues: CASSVGVGADEQYF.

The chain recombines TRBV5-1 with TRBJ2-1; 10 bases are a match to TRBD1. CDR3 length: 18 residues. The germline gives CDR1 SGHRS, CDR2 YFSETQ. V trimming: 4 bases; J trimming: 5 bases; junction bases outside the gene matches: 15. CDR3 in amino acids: CASSVASTGQGGNNEQFF. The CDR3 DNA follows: TGCGCCAGCAGCGTCGCATCTACCGGACAGGGGGGGAACAATGAGCAGTTCTTC.

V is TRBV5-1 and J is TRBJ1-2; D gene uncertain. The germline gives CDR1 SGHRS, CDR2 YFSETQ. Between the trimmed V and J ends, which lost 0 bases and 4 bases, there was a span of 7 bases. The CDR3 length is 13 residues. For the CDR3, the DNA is TGCGCCAGCAGCTTGGGGACTGCCTATGGCTACACCTTC. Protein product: CASSLGTAYGYTF.

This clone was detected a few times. The CDR3 nucleotides are TGTGCCTGGTTGAACACTGAAGCTTTCTTT. Amino acid sequence: CAWLNTEAFF. The chain uses TRBV30 and TRBJ1-1; D is ambiguous. Germline CDR1 and CDR2: GTSNPN and SVGIG (reference sequence). This CDR3 is built from 10 residues. Trimming removed 5 bases from V and 0 bases from J, with 1 base in between.

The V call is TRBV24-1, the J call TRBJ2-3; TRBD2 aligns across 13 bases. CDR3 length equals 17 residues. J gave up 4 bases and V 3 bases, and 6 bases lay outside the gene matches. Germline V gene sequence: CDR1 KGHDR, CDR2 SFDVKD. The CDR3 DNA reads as TGTGCCACCAGTGATCCCGGACTAGCGGGAGTTTCAGATACGCAGTATTTT. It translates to CATSDPGLAGVSDTQYF.

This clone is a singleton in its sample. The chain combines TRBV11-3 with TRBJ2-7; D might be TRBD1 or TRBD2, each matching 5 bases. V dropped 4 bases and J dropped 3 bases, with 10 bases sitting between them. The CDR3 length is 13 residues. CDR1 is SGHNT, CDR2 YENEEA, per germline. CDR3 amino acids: CASSSGAYYEQYF. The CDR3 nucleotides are TGTGCCAGCAGCTCCGGGGCCTACTACGAGCAGTACTTC.

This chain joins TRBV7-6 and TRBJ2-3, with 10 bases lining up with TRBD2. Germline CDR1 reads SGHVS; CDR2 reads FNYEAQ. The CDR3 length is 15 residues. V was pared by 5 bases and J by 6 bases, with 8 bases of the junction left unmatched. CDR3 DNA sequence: TGTGCCAGCAGCAAAAACCTAGCGGGAGAGGATACGCAGTATTTT. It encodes CASSKNLAGEDTQYF.

DNA of the CDR3: TGCGCCAGCAGCCTTGCCGGGACAGGGATCCCAGATACGCAGTATTTT. It is translated as CASSLAGTGIPDTQYF. This chain uses TRBV4-1 with TRBJ2-3; 9 bases are a match to TRBD1. Looked up from germline, CDR1 is MGHRA and CDR2 is YSYEKL. The CDR3 contains 16 residues. J was trimmed by 4 bases and V by 4 bases; bases with no gene match: 9.

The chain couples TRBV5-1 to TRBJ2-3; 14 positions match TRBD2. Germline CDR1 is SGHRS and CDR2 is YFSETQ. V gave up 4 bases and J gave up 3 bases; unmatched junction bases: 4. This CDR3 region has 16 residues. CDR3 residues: CASSRGLAGVTDTQYF. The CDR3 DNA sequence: TGCGCCAGCAGCCGGGGACTAGCGGGAGTAACAGATACGCAGTATTTT.

CDR3 sequence (DNA): TGTGCCAGCAGAATTCAGAACACTGAAGCTTTCTTT. Residues: CASRIQNTEAFF. The chain combines TRBV28 with TRBJ1-1, with D uncertain. The CDR3 totals 12 residues. Germline CDR1 and CDR2: MDHEN and SYDVKM. V lost 6 bases to trimming and J lost 1 base, with 6 bases between them.

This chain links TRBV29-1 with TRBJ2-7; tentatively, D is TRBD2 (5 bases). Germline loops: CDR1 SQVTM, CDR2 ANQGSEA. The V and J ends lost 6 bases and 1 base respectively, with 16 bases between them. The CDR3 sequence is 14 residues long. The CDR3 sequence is CSVGETGFSYEQYF. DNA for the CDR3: TGCAGCGTCGGTGAAACGGGATTTTCCTACGAGCAGTACTTC.

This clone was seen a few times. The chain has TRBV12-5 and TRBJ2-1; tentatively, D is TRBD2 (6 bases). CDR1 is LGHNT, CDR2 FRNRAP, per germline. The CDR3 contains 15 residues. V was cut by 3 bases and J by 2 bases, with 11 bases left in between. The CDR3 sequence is CASGFAREPYNEQFF. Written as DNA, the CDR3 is TGTGCTAGTGGTTTCGCCCGGGAGCCCTACAATGAGCAGTTCTTC.

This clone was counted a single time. CDR3 loop: CASSLASAGGVGSPLHF. The CDR3 DNA reads as TGTGCCAGCAGCTTGGCCTCGGCAGGGGGAGTAGGTTCACCCCTCCACTTT. V and J are TRBV5-4 and TRBJ1-6, with TRBD1 identical over 7 bases. V trimming: 0 bases; J trimming: 9 bases; junction bases outside the gene matches: 12. Looked up from germline, CDR1 is SGHNT and CDR2 is YYREEE (reference sequence). There are 17 residues in the CDR3.

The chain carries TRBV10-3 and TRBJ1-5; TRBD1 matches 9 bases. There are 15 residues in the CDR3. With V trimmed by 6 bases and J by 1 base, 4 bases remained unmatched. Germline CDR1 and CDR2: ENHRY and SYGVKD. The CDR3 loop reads CAISMDRGSNQPQHF. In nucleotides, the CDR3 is TGTGCCATCAGCATGGACAGGGGAAGCAATCAGCCCCAGCATTTT.

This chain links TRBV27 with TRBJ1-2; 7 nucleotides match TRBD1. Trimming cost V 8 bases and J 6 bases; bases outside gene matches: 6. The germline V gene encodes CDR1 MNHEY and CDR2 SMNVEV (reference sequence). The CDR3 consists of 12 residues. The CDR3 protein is CASRIGQDGYTF. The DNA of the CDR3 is TGTGCCAGCCGAATCGGACAGGATGGCTACACCTTC.

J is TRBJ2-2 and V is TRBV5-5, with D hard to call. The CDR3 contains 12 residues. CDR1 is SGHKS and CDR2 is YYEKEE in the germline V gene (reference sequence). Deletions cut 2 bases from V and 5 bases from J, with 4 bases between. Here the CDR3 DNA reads TGTGCCAGCAGCTTCCAGACCGGGGAGCTGTTTTTT. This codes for CASSFQTGELFF. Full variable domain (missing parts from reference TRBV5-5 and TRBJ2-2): DAGVTQSPTHLIKTRGQQVTLRCSPISGHKSVSWYQQVLGQGPQFIFQYYEKEERGRGNFPDRFSARQFPNYSSELNVNALLLGDSALYLCASSFQTGELFFGEGSRLTVL.

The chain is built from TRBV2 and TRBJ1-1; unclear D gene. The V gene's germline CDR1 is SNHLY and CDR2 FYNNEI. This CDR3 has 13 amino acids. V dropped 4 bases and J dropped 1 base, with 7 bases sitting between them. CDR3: CASSVGPNTEAFF. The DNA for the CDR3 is TGTGCCAGCAGTGTAGGGCCGAACACTGAAGCTTTCTTT.

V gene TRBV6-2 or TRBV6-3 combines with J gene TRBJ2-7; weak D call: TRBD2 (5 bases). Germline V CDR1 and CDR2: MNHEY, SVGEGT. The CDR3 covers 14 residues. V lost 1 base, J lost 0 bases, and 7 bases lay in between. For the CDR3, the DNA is TGTGCCAGCAGTTACTTAGCGCTCTCCTACGAGCAGTACTTC. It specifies CASSYLALSYEQYF.

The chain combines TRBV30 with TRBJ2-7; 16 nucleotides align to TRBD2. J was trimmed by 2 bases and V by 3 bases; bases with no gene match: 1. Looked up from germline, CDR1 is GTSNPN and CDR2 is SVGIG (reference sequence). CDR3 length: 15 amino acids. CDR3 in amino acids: CAWRGLAGGPYEQYF. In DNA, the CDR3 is TGTGCCTGGAGGGGACTAGCGGGAGGGCCCTACGAGCAGTACTTC. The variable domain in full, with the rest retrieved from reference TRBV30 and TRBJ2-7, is SQTIHQWPATLVQPVGSPLSLECTVEGTSNPNLYWYRQAAGRGLQLLFYSVGIGQISSEVPQNLSASRPQDRQFILSSKKLLLSDSGFYLCAWRGLAGGPYEQYFGPGTRLTVT.

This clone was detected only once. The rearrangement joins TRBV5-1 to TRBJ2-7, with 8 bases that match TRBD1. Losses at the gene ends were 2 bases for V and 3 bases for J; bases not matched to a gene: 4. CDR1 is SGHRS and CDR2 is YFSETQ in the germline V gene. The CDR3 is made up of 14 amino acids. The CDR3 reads CASSFGQGLYEQYF. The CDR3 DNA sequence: TGCGCCAGCAGCTTCGGACAGGGCCTCTACGAGCAGTACTTC.

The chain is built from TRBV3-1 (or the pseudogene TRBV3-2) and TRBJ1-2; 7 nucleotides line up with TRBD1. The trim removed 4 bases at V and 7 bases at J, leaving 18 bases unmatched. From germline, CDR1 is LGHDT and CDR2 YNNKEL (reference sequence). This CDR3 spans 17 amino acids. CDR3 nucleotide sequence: TGTGCCAGCAGCCCGGGGGATACGACAGGGCTAGCGACTGGCTACACCTTC. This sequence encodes CASSPGDTTGLATGYTF.